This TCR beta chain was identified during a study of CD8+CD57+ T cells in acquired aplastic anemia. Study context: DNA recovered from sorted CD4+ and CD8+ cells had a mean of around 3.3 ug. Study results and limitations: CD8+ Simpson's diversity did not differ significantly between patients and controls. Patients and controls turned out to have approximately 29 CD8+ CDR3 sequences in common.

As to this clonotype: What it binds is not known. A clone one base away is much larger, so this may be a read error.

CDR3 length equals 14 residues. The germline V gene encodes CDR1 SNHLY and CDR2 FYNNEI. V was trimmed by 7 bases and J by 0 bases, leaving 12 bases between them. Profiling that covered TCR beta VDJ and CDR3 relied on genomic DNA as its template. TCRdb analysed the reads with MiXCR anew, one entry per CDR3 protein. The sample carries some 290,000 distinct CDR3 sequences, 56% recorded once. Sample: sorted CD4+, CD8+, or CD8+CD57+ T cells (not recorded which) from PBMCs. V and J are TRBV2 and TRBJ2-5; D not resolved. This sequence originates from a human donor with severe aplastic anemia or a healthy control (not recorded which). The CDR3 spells CASISPPHQETQYF. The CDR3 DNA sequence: TGTGCCAGCATAAGCCCTCCCCACCAAGAGACCCAGTACTTC.